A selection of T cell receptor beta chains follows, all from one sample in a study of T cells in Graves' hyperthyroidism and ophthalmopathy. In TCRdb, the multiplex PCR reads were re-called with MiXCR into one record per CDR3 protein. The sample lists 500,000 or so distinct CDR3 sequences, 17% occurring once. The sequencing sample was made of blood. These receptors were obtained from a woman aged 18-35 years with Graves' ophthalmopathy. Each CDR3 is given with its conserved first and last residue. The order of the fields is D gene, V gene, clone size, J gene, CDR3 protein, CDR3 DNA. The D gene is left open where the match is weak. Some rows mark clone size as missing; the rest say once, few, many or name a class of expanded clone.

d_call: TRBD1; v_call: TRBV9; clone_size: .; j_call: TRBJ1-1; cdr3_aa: CASSNRQGRNTEAFF; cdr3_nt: TGTGCCAGCAGCAACCGACAGGGGAGGAACACTGAAGCTTTCTTT
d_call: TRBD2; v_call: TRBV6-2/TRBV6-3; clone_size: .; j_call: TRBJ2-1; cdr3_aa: CASSYRDYRYNEQFF; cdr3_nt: TGTGCCAGCAGTTATCGGGACTACCGATACAATGAGCAGTTCTTC
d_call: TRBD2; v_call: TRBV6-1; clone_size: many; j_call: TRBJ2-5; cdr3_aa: CASSRTSGGGETQYF; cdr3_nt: TGTGCCAGCAGTCGGACTAGCGGGGGAGGAGAGACCCAGTACTTC
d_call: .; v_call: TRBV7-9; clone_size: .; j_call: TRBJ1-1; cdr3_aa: CASSLGGGTAWNTEAFF; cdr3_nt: TGTGCCAGCAGCTTAGGGGGGGGGACCGCTTGGAACACTGAAGCTTTCTTT
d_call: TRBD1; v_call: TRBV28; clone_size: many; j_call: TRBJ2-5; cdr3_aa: CASSLKGQEISETQYF; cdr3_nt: TGTGCCAGCAGTTTAAAGGGACAGGAAATCTCGGAGACCCAGTACTTC
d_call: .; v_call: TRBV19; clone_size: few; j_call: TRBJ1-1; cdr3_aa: CASSAATLNTEAFF; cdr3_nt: TGTGCCAGTAGTGCGGCAACCCTGAACACTGAAGCTTTCTTT
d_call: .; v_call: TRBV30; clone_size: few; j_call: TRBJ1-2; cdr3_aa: CAWRLGAGYTF; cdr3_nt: TGTGCCTGGAGACTCGGGGCTGGCTACACCTTC
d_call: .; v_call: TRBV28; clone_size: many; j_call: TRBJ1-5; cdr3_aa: CASSPRQENQPQHF; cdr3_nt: TGTGCCAGCAGTCCCCGACAGGAGAATCAGCCCCAGCATTTT
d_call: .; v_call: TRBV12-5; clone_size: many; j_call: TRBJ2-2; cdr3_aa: CASGLVHGGFGGELFF; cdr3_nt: TGTGCTAGTGGTTTGGTACATGGGGGATTCGGCGGGGAGCTGTTTTTT
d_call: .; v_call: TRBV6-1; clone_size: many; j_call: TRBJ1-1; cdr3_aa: CASTPEGVRGREAFF; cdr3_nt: TGTGCCAGCACCCCTGAGGGGGTGAGGGGCCGGGAAGCTTTCTTT
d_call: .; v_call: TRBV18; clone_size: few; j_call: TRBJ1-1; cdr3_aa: CASSPGKGAFF; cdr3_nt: TGTGCCAGCTCACCAGGCAAGGGGGCTTTCTTT
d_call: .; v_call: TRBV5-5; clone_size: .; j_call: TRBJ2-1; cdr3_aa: CAGSRGGGAPEQFF; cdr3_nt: TGCGCCGGCAGCCGTGGGGGGGGGGCGCCCGAGCAGTTCTTC
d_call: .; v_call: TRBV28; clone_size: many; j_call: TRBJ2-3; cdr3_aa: CASSFTELTSTDTQYF; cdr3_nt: TGTGCCAGCAGTTTTACCGAATTAACTAGCACAGATACGCAGTATTTT
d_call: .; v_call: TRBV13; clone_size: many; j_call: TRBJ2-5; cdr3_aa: CASSLGLSNQETQYF; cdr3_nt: TGTGCCAGCAGCTTAGGGCTCTCGAACCAAGAGACCCAGTACTTC
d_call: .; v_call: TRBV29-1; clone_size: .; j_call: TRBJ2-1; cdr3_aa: CSVGRGNNEQFF; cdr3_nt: TGCAGCGTTGGTCGGGGGAACAATGAGCAGTTCTTC
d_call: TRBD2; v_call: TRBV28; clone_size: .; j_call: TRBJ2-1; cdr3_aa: CASSSLGREGINEQFF; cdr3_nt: TGTGCCAGCAGTTCCCTAGGGCGGGAGGGAATTAATGAGCAGTTCTTC
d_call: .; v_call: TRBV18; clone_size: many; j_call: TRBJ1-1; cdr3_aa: CASSPSVMNTEAFF; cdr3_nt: TGTGCCAGCTCACCGTCCGTTATGAACACTGAAGCTTTCTTT
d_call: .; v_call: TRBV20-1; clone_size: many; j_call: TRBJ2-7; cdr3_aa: CSASLNEPPHPYEQYF; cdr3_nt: TGCAGTGCCTCTCTAAATGAACCGCCGCATCCTTACGAGCAGTACTTC
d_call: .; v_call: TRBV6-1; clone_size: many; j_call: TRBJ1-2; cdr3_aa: CASTHPGGVVGDNYGYTF; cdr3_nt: TGTGCCAGCACCCATCCGGGGGGTGTTGTGGGTGATAACTATGGCTACACCTTC
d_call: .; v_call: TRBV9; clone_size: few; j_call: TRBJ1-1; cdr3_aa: CASSVVVSSTEAFF; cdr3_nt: TGTGCCAGCAGCGTAGTTGTCAGCAGCACTGAAGCTTTCTTT
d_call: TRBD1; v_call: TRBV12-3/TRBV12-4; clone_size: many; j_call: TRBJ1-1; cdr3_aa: CASSDGQGSTEAFF; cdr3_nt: TGTGCCAGCAGCGACGGACAGGGAAGCACTGAAGCTTTCTTT
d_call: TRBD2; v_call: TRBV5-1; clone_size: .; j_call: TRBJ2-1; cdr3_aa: CASSFWTSGGNEQFF; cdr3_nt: TGCGCCAGCAGCTTTTGGACTAGCGGGGGAAATGAGCAGTTCTTC
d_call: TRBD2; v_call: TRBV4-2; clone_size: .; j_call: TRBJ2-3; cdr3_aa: CASSAGDGTDTQYF; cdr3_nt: TGTGCCAGCAGCGCGGGGGACGGCACAGATACGCAGTATTTT
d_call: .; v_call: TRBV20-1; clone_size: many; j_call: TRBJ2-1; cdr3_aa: CSAPEGALYNEQFF; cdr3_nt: TGCAGTGCTCCTGAAGGGGCCCTTTACAATGAGCAGTTCTTC
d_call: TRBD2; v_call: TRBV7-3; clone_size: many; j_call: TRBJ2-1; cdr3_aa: CASSLTLAGAGWNEQFF; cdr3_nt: TGTGCCAGCAGCTTGACGCTAGCGGGAGCGGGTTGGAATGAGCAGTTCTTC
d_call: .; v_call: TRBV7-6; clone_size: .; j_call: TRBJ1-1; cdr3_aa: CASSPIPKGTEAFF; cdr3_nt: TGTGCCAGCAGCCCAATCCCTAAGGGGACTGAAGCTTTCTTT
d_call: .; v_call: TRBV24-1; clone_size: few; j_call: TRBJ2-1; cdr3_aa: CATSDPRANADNEQFF; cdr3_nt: TGTGCCACCAGTGATCCCAGGGCCAATGCCGACAATGAGCAGTTCTTC
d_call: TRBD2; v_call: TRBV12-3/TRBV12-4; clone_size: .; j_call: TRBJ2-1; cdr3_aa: CASRGLAGHEQFF; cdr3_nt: TGTGCCAGCAGGGGACTAGCGGGACACGAGCAGTTCTTC
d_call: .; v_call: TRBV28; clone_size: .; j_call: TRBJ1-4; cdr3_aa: CASSSYRELNEKLFF; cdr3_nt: TGTGCCAGCAGTTCATACAGGGAACTTAATGAAAAACTGTTTTTT